These 8 T cell receptor beta chains originate from one sample sequenced in a study of cytomegalovirus exposure and HLA in healthy donors. Primers: 60 Vbeta forward and 13 Jbeta reverse. TCRdb's table, derived via immunoSEQ multiplex PCR, lists solely in-frame clones and lacks some. The sample holds over 90,000 clones; around 68% are singletons and the top ten take around 5%. The source material was PBMCs. The origin of the receptors is a human donor in good health.

V gene TRBV19 combines with J gene TRBJ1-2, with D uncertain. The germline gives CDR1 LNHDA, CDR2 SQIVND (reference sequence). V gave up 5 bases and J gave up 2 bases, with 9 bases separating them. The CDR3 length is 13 residues. The CDR3 DNA is TGTGCCAGTAGTGCCCGAGGGAACTATGGCTACACCTTC. Its translation is CASSARGNYGYTF.

The gene calls are TRBV25-1 and TRBJ2-7; 10 nucleotides align to TRBD2. V trimming: 6 bases; J trimming: 6 bases; junction bases outside the gene matches: 8. Germline CDR1 and CDR2: MGHDK and SYGVNS. This CDR3 has 14 amino acids. The chain's CDR3 is CASSASGRYGEQYF. CDR3 DNA sequence: TGTGCCAGCAGCGCTAGCGGGAGATACGGCGAGCAGTACTTC.

This clone was counted between two and nine times. The chain couples TRBV2 to TRBJ2-1; possible D gene TRBD1, 5 bases. Trimming pared 6 bases from V and 6 bases from J, leaving 21 bases between. Germline loops: CDR1 SNHLY, CDR2 FYNNEI. CDR3 length: 16 residues. Written as DNA, the CDR3 is TGTGCCAGCAGCCTAAGGGGCAGGGTACTGTTCAATGAGCAGTTCTTC. Residues: CASSLRGRVLFNEQFF.

This rearrangement joins TRBV18 to TRBJ2-5; 7 bases fit TRBD2. This CDR3 is built from 17 residues. V gave up 0 bases and J gave up 6 bases; unmatched junction bases: 13. The germline gives CDR1 KGHSH, CDR2 LQKENI. CDR3 sequence (DNA): TGTGCCAGCTCACCACCGTCCACAGCGGGATCGCTTAAGACCCAGTACTTC. This translates into CASSPPSTAGSLKTQYF.

This clone was seen more than once but under ten times. V and J are TRBV30 and TRBJ1-1, with D unresolved. CDR1 and CDR2 from the germline V gene are GTSNPN and SVGIG (reference sequence). This CDR3 region has 13 residues. V was cut by 1 base and J by 0 bases, with 6 bases left in between. CDR3 protein: CAWSGVLNTEAFF. The CDR3, as DNA: TGTGCCTGGAGTGGAGTGTTGAACACTGAAGCTTTCTTT.

The J gene is TRBJ1-2, the V gene TRBV2; tentative D call: TRBD1 (6 bases). The germline V gene has CDR1 SNHLY and CDR2 FYNNEI. This CDR3 region has 12 residues. The germline V and J ends were trimmed by 7 bases and 9 bases, with 15 bases remaining between them. CDR3: CASTRQQGRYTF. As DNA, the CDR3 is TGTGCCAGCACCCGCCAACAGGGTCGCTACACCTTC.

The rearrangement uses TRBV5-4 and TRBJ2-1, with 9 bases that match TRBD2. This CDR3 contains 14 residues. In germline, CDR1 is SGHNT, CDR2 YYREEE (reference sequence). The trim removed 1 base at V and 13 bases at J, leaving 9 bases unmatched. The CDR3 nucleotides are TGTGCCAGCAGCTTGACCCCCAGGACTAGCGTTCAGTTCTTC. It codes for CASSLTPRTSVQFF.

The chain uses TRBV7-8 and TRBJ2-1; 11 bases line up with TRBD2. Germline V lookup: CDR1 SGHVS, CDR2 FQNEAQ. The V gene end was trimmed by 1 base and the J gene end by 8 bases; junction bases not matched to a gene: 7. The length of the CDR3 is 16 residues. CDR3 nucleotide sequence: TGTGCCAGCAGCTTAGTAACTAGCGGGAGTTCTTATGAGCAGTTCTTC. As protein: CASSLVTSGSSYEQFF.